The 18 T cell receptor beta chains given below trace back to one sample, sequenced in a study of monozygotic twins with inflammatory bowel disease. TCRdb re-called the 5' RACE reads; one entry per CDR3 protein, DNA not given. Seen in this sample are 210,000 or so distinct CDR3 sequences; the ten most common clones hold less than 9%. Sequenced sample: blood. The receptors were gathered from a human donor with ulcerative colitis or Crohn's disease, or a healthy co-twin of an affected twin (not recorded which).

This CDR3 is CASSSTGGTYNEQFF. This chain links TRBV12-3 or TRBV12-4 with TRBJ2-1; with no DNA, the TCRdb D assignment of TRBD1 cannot be verified. CDR3 length equals 15 residues.

CDR3 residues: CASTRDNSNYGYTF. The rearrangement links TRBV5-6 to TRBJ1-2; TCRdb's assignment of TRBD1 cannot be checked, as there is no DNA. Per the germline V gene, CDR1 is SGHDT and CDR2 is YYEEEE. The CDR3 sequence is 14 residues long.

This rearrangement joins TRBV7-9 to TRBJ1-2; TCRdb selects TRBD1, and the lack of DNA leaves this call unchecked. This CDR3 is 14 amino acids long. Per the germline V gene, CDR1 is SEHNR and CDR2 is FQNEAQ (reference sequence). The CDR3 loop reads CASSDPGQGDGYTF.

V usage is TRBV2 and J usage is TRBJ1-2; there is no DNA to check the TCRdb D call of TRBD1. Germline CDR1 reads SNHLY; CDR2 reads FYNNEI. The CDR3 is 15 residues long. CDR3 sequence: CASSINGQYPQGYTF.

The V gene is TRBV28, the J gene TRBJ2-7; without DNA, the TCRdb call of TRBD1 cannot be checked. The CDR3 sequence is 13 residues long. The V gene's germline CDR1 is MDHEN and CDR2 SYDVKM. The CDR3 spells CASSFRRGYEQYF.

The rearrangement uses TRBV28 and TRBJ2-4; TCRdb's D call, TRBD1, is unchecked because there is no DNA. Germline V gene lookup returns CDR1 MDHEN and CDR2 SYDVKM. The CDR3 is 16 amino acids. CDR3: CASSPGRGAAKNIQYF.

The chain carries TRBV4-1 and TRBJ2-7; the D gene TCRdb calls, TRBD1, cannot be checked with no DNA. Germline assignment: CDR1 MGHRA and CDR2 YSYEKL. The CDR3 loop spans 12 amino acids. CDR3 in amino acids: CASGFNGREQYF.

J is TRBJ2-2 and V is TRBV19; TCRdb returns TRBD2, unconfirmable since there is no DNA. Germline V lookup: CDR1 LNHDA, CDR2 SQIVND (reference sequence). The CDR3 length is 16 residues. The CDR3 loop reads CASSIYGGGAAGELFF.

The chain links TRBV5-1 to TRBJ1-1; there is no DNA to check the TCRdb D call of TRBD1. CDR1 SGHRS and CDR2 YFSETQ come from the germline V gene. This CDR3 contains 13 residues. The CDR3: CASSPNRGSEAFF. The variable domain in full, with the rest retrieved from reference TRBV5-1 and TRBJ1-1, is KAGVTQTPRYLIKTRGQQVTLSCSPISGHRSVSWYQQTPGQGLQFLFEYFSETQRNKGNFPGRFSGRQFSNSRSEMNVSTLELGDSALYLCASSPNRGSEAFFGQGTRLTVV.

The chain recombines TRBV3-1 with TRBJ2-1; TCRdb names TRBD2, which stays unverified in the absence of DNA. This CDR3 has 18 residues. Germline loops: CDR1 LGHDT, CDR2 YNNKEL (reference sequence). The CDR3 loop is CASSQDLLAGGIYNEQFF.

V usage is TRBV7-3 and J usage is TRBJ2-2; TCRdb names TRBD2, which stays unverified in the absence of DNA. Germline lookup yields CDR1 SGHTA and CDR2 FQGTGA. The CDR3 loop spans 16 amino acids. CDR3 sequence: CASSSTAGLSTGELFF.

V and J are TRBV3-1 and TRBJ2-7. Germline CDR1 is LGHDT and CDR2 is YNNKEL (reference sequence). The CDR3 is 12 amino acids. CDR3: CASSHLSYEQYF.

This CDR3 is CASSYSRTSGYEQYF. The genes are TRBV6-2 or TRBV6-3 and TRBJ2-7; TCRdb's D gene call, TRBD2, goes unchecked for lack of DNA. From germline, CDR1 is MNHEY and CDR2 SVGEGT. The CDR3 contains 15 residues.

V is TRBV6-1 and J is TRBJ1-5; TCRdb reports TRBD1, a call that lacks DNA to check it against. CDR3 length equals 15 residues. Germline CDR1 and CDR2: MNHNS and SASEGT. CDR3 sequence: CASTPSGYSNQPQHF.

This sequence joins TRBV7-9 and TRBJ2-1; TCRdb outputs TRBD2, but without DNA this stays unchecked. CDR3 length: 16 amino acids. Germline V lookup: CDR1 SEHNR, CDR2 FQNEAQ (reference sequence). The CDR3 loop is CASSLVGGLSYNEQFF.

The gene calls are TRBV28 and TRBJ2-7; the TRBD1 assignment by TCRdb is unverifiable without DNA. This CDR3 has 13 amino acids. Germline V gene sequence: CDR1 MDHEN, CDR2 SYDVKM. CDR3 loop: CASSRRDSSEQYF.

The chain is built from TRBV18 and TRBJ1-1; TCRdb selects TRBD1, and the lack of DNA leaves this call unchecked. The CDR3 covers 13 residues. The germline CDR1 and CDR2 sequences are KGHSH and LQKENI. The CDR3 loop reads CASSPGRDTEAFF.

The chain recombines TRBV7-9 with TRBJ2-1; TCRdb designates TRBD2, a call that cannot be tested without DNA. Germline V gene lookup returns CDR1 SEHNR and CDR2 FQNEAQ (reference sequence). This CDR3 region has 17 residues. The CDR3 sequence is CASSLAATSGSDNEQFF.